This entry lists 15 T cell receptor beta chains sequenced from one sample in a study of shared clonotypes between healthy human individuals. Libraries were prepared by immunoSEQ multiplex PCR; TCRdb keeps only in-frame clonotypes and omits some of them. This sample has over a million clones; about 80% occur once, and the top ten carry more than 0.55%. Sequencing input: memory CD4+ T cells from PBMCs. Described subset: CD45RA-negative fraction. The receptors stem from a man in his late teens or twenties in good health. Some clones in this sample may be carry-over from other donors' samples.

V gene TRBV5-1 combines with J gene TRBJ2-3; 13 nucleotides line up with TRBD2. The CDR3 covers 19 residues. Germline V gene sequence: CDR1 SGHRS, CDR2 YFSETQ. Trimming at V came to 0 bases and at J to 0 bases, leaving 7 bases not matched to a gene. For the CDR3, the DNA is TGCGCCAGCAGCTTGGGTACCGGGACTAGCGGGGTCAGCACAGATACGCAGTATTTT. Its translation: CASSLGTGTSGVSTDTQYF.

The CDR3 coding sequence is TGTGCCAGCAGCTTGGGCCTGGGGGATACGCAGTATTTT. Translated: CASSLGLGDTQYF. The gene calls are TRBV5-6 and TRBJ2-3; D gene ambiguous. Germline loops: CDR1 SGHDT, CDR2 YYEEEE. The CDR3 contains 13 residues. V was pared by 0 bases and J by 6 bases, with 8 bases between.

This clone was observed once. The chain links TRBV9 to TRBJ1-1, with D uncertain. The length of the CDR3 is 15 residues. Germline V CDR1 and CDR2: SGDLS, YYNGEE. V was cut by 0 bases and J by 1 base, with 10 bases left in between. The CDR3 sequence: CASSVGRHTNTEAFF. The CDR3 DNA reads as TGTGCCAGCAGCGTAGGGAGGCACACGAACACTGAAGCTTTCTTT. Full variable domain (outside the CDR3, taken from reference TRBV9 and TRBJ1-1): DSGVTQTPKHLITATGQRVTLRCSPRSGDLSVYWYQQSLDQGLQFLIQYYNGEERAKGNILERFSAQQFPDLHSELNLSSLELGDSALYFCASSVGRHTNTEAFFGQGTRLTVV.

This chain joins TRBV27 and TRBJ2-2; the D call may be TRBD1 or TRBD2 (5 bases each). Germline lookup yields CDR1 MNHEY and CDR2 SMNVEV (reference sequence). This CDR3 region has 15 residues. V was trimmed by 3 bases and J by 2 bases, leaving 10 bases between them. The chain's CDR3 is CASSFRGVNTGELFF. The CDR3 coding sequence is TGTGCCAGCAGTTTTCGAGGGGTCAACACCGGGGAGCTGTTTTTT.

As concerns this clone: This sample includes further DNA sequences coding for the same CDR3. V is TRBV28 and J is TRBJ1-3; no firm D call. The CDR3 consists of 14 residues. V lost 6 bases, J lost 1 base, and 10 bases lay in between. CDR1 and CDR2 from the germline V gene are MDHEN and SYDVKM. The CDR3 coding sequence is TGTGCCAGCAGGACCCCCGGATCTGGAAACACCATATATTTT. As protein: CASRTPGSGNTIYF.

The chain carries TRBV5-1 and TRBJ1-2; TRBD1 matches 7 bases. CDR1 and CDR2 from the germline V gene are SGHRS and YFSETQ. V shed 3 bases and J 2 bases; nucleotides not matched to a gene: 7. This CDR3 is 15 amino acids long. For the CDR3, the DNA is TGCGCCAGCAGCTACTCGGGACAGCCAAACTATGGCTACACCTTC. Translated, it gives CASSYSGQPNYGYTF.

J is TRBJ2-7 and V is TRBV4-1; 10 bases fit TRBD2. Germline V gives CDR1 MGHRA, CDR2 YSYEKL. Trimming cost V 4 bases and J 5 bases; bases outside gene matches: 11. This CDR3 spans 16 amino acids. The CDR3 DNA is TGCGCCAGCAGCCCTTATAGCGGGAGGATAGGGCACGAGCAGTACTTC. This encodes CASSPYSGRIGHEQYF.

The chain has TRBV19 and TRBJ2-7; 11 nucleotides align to TRBD2. V lost 3 bases and J lost 4; bases outside the gene matches: 8. This CDR3 comprises 16 residues. Per germline, CDR1 LNHDA and CDR2 SQIVND (reference sequence). The CDR3, as DNA: TGTGCCAGTAGTATCGGCCCACTAGCGGGAGCATACGAGCAGTACTTC. This translates into CASSIGPLAGAYEQYF.

Details on this clone: A far bigger clonotype differs at one base, so this is likely a read error. At the DNA level, this CDR3 is encoded by other sequences in the same sample as well. This chain links TRBV2 with TRBJ2-7, with a possible D match to TRBD2 (6 bases). The V end was cut by 6 bases, the J end by 2 bases, with 8 bases between. Germline CDR1 is SNHLY and CDR2 is FYNNEI. The CDR3 consists of 12 residues. This chain's CDR3 is CASREGTYEQYF. The CDR3 coding sequence is TGTGCCAGCAGGGAGGGGACCTACGAGCAGTACTTC.

In this sample, this clone turned up once. The V and J genes are TRBV4-1 and TRBJ1-2; D gene uncertain. The CDR3 runs to 17 residues. Trimming took off 4 bases at V and 0 bases at J, with 18 bases between the two ends. Germline V gives CDR1 MGHRA, CDR2 YSYEKL. As DNA, the CDR3 is TGCGCCAGCAGCCCCAAAACCCTTATCGCAGCTAACTATGGCTACACCTTC. Translated, it gives CASSPKTLIAANYGYTF.

The chain employs TRBV19 and TRBJ1-5; tentatively, D is TRBD1 (6 bases). This CDR3 has 16 residues. V shed 4 bases and J shed 3 bases, with 16 bases lying between them. In germline, CDR1 is LNHDA, CDR2 SQIVND (reference sequence). The CDR3 DNA reads as TGTGCCAGTAGTACCGGGGTCGGACAGAACAATCAGCCCCAGCATTTT. It is translated as CASSTGVGQNNQPQHF.

The rearrangement uses TRBV5-4 and TRBJ2-1, with 10 bases fitting TRBD2. There are 18 residues in the CDR3. CDR1 and CDR2 from the germline V gene are SGHNT and YYREEE (reference sequence). The junction had 10 bases not matched to a gene; V was cut back by 4 bases and J by 0 bases. CDR3 amino acids: CASSPGLAEVSSYNEQFF. DNA of the CDR3: TGTGCCAGCAGCCCCGGACTAGCGGAAGTGAGCTCCTACAATGAGCAGTTCTTC.

The CDR3 here is CASSFAVVETQYF. The CDR3 DNA is TGTGCCAGCAGTTTTGCAGTAGTGGAGACCCAGTACTTC. The chain uses TRBV28 and TRBJ2-5; D gene uncertain. CDR1 is MDHEN and CDR2 is SYDVKM in the germline V gene. Trimming stripped 3 bases from V and 5 bases from J, with 10 bases between. This CDR3 has 13 residues.

With regard to this clone: Germline is not matched at one junction end, which may reflect a read error. The genes are TRBV6-6 and TRBJ1-4, with a weak D call TRBD1 (6 bases). Germline V lookup: CDR1 MNHNY, CDR2 SVGAGI (reference sequence). CDR3 length: 15 residues. The chain's CDR3 is CASSTKEGGNEKLSF. The CDR3 DNA follows: TGTGCCAGCAGTACCAAGGAGGGGGGAAATGAAAAACTGTCTTTT.

Points on this clone: This specimen includes other DNA sequences encoding the same CDR3. This sequence joins TRBV7-9 and TRBJ2-5; possibly TRBD1 for D (5 bases). The germline gives CDR1 SEHNR, CDR2 FQNEAQ (reference sequence). V shed 0 bases and J shed 5 bases, with 13 bases lying between them. The CDR3 is 15 residues long. CDR3 protein: CASSLAAAAGETQYF. In DNA, the CDR3 is TGTGCCAGCAGCTTAGCGGCGGCGGCAGGGGAGACCCAGTACTTC. The complete variable domain, with remaining parts taken from reference TRBV7-9 and TRBJ2-5, reads DTGVSQNPRHKITKRGQNVTFRCDPISEHNRLYWYRQTLGQGPEFLTYFQNEAQLEKSRLLSDRFSAERPKGSFSTLEIQRTEQGDSAMYLCASSLAAAAGETQYFGPGTRLLVL.